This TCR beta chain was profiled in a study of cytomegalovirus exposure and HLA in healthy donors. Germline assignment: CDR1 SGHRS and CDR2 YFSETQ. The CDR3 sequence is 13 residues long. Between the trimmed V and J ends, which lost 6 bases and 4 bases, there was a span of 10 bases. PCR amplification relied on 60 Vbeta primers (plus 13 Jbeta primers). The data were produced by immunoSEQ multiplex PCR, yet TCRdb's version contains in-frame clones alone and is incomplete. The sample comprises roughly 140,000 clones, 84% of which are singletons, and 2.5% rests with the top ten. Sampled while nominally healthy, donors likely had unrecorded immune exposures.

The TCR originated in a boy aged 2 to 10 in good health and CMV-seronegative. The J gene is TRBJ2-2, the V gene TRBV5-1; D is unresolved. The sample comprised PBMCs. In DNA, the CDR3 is TGCGCCAGCAACACAGCCACCACCGGGGAGCTGTTTTTT. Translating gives CASNTATTGELFF.